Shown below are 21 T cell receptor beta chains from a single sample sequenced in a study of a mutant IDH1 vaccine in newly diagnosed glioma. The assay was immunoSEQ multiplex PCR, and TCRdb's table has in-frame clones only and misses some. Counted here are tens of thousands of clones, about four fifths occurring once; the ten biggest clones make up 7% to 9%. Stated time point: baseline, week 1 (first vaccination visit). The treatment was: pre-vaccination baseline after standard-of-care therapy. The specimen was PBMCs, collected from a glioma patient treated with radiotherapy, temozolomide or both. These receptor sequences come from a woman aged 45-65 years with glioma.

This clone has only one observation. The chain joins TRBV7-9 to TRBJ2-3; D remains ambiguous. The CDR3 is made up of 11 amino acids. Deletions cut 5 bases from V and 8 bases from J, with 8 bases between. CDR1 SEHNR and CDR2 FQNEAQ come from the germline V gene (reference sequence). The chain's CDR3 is CASSHKVTQYF. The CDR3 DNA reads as TGTGCCAGCAGCCATAAAGTTACGCAGTATTTT.

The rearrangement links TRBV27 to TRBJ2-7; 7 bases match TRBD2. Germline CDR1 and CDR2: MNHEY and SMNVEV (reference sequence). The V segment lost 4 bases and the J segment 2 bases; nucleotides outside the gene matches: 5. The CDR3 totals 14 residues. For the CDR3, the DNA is TGTGCCAGCAGTTGGGGAGGGGTCCCCTACGAGCAGTACTTC. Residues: CASSWGGVPYEQYF.

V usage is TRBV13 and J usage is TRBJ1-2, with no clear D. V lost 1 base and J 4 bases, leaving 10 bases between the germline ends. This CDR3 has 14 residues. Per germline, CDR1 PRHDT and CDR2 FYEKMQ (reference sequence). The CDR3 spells CASSLERDPYGYTF. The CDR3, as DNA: TGTGCCAGCAGCTTAGAAAGGGATCCCTATGGCTACACCTTC.

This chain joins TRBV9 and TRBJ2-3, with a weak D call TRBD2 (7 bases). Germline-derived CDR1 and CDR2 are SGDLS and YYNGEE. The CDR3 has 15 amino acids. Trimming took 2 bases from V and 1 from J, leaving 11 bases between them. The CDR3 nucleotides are TGTGCCAGCAGCGTCGGGGGGACACGCACAGATACGCAGTATTTT. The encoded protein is CASSVGGTRTDTQYF. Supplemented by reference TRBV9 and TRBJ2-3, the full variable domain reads DSGVTQTPKHLITATGQRVTLRCSPRSGDLSVYWYQQSLDQGLQFLIQYYNGEERAKGNILERFSAQQFPDLHSELNLSSLELGDSALYFCASSVGGTRTDTQYFGPGTRLTVL.

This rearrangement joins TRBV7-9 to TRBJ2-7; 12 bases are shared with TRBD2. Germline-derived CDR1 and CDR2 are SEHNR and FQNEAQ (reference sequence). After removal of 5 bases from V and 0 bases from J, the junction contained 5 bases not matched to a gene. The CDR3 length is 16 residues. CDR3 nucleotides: TGTGCCAGCAGCCTTAGACTAGCGGGGGACTCCTACGAGCAGTACTTC. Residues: CASSLRLAGDSYEQYF.

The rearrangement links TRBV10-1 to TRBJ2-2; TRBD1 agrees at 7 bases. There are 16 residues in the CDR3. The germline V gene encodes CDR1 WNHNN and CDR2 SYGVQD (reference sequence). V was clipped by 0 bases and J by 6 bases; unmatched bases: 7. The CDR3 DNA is TGCGCCAGCAGTGAGTCGAGGACAGGTGGTCCCGGGGAGCTGTTTTTT. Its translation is CASSESRTGGPGELFF.

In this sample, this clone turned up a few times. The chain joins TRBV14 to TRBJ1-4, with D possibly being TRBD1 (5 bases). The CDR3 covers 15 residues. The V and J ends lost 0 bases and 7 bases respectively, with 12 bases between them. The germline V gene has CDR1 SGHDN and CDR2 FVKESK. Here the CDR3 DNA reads TGTGCCAGCAGCCAAGATCTGGGGGAGAGTGAAAAACTGTTTTTT. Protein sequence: CASSQDLGESEKLFF.

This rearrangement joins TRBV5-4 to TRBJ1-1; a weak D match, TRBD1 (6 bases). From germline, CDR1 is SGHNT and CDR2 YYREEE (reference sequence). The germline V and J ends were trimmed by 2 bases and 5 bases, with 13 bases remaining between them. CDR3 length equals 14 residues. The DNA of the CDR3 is TGTGCCAGCAGCTTAGCAGGGGCCATGACTGAAGCTTTCTTT. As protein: CASSLAGAMTEAFF.

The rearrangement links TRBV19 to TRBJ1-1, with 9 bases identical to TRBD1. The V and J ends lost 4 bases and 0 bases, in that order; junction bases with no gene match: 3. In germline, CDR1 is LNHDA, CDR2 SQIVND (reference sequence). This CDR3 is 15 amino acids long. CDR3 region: CASSTGQGLNTEAFF. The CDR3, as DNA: TGTGCCAGTAGTACGGGACAGGGCCTGAACACTGAAGCTTTCTTT.

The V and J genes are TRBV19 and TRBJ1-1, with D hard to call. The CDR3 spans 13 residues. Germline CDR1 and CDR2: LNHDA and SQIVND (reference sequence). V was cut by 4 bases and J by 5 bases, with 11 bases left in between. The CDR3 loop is CASSSGRGTEAFF. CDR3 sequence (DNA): TGTGCCAGTAGTAGTGGGCGGGGAACTGAAGCTTTCTTT.

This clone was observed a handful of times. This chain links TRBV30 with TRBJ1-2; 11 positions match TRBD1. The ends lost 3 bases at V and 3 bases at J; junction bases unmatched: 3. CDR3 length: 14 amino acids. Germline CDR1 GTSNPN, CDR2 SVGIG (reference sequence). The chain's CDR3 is CAWRWDRGYYGYTF. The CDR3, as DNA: TGTGCCTGGAGATGGGACAGGGGGTACTATGGCTACACCTTC. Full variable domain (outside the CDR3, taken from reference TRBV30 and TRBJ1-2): SQTIHQWPATLVQPVGSPLSLECTVEGTSNPNLYWYRQAAGRGLQLLFYSVGIGQISSEVPQNLSASRPQDRQFILSSKKLLLSDSGFYLCAWRWDRGYYGYTFGSGTRLTVV.

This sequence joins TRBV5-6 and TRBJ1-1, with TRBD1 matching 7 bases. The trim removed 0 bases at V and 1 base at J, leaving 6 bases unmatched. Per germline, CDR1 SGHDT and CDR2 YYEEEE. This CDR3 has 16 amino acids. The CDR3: CASSLAKGAWNTEAFF. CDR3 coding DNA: TGTGCCAGCAGCTTGGCGAAGGGGGCTTGGAACACTGAAGCTTTCTTT.

The DNA of the CDR3 is TGTGCCAGCAGCTTGAGAGGCAGGGGGAACCACACTGAAGCTTTCTTT. This encodes CASSLRGRGNHTEAFF. This chain uses TRBV5-4 with TRBJ1-1, with 7 bases identical to TRBD1. Germline CDR1 and CDR2: SGHNT and YYREEE (reference sequence). J gave up 3 bases and V 1 base, and 9 bases lay outside the gene matches. This CDR3 is built from 16 residues.

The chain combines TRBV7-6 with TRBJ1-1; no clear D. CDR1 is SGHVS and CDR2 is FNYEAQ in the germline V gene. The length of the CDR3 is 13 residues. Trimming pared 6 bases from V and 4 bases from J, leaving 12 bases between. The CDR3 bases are TGTGCCAGCAGTTTGACGGCGAGCACTGAAGCTTTCTTT. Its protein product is CASSLTASTEAFF.

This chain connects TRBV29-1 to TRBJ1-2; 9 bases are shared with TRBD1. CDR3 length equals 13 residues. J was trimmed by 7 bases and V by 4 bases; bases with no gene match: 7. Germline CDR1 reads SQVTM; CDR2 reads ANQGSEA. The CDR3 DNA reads TGCAGCGTTGCAGCGGGACAGGGCAGTGGCTACACCTTC. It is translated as CSVAAGQGSGYTF. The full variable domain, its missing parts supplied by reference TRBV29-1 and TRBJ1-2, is SAVISQKPSRDICQRGTSLTIQCQVDSQVTMMFWYRQQPGQSLTLIATANQGSEATYESGFVIDKFPISRPNLTFSTLTVSNMSPEDSSIYLCSVAAGQGSGYTFGSGTRLTVV.

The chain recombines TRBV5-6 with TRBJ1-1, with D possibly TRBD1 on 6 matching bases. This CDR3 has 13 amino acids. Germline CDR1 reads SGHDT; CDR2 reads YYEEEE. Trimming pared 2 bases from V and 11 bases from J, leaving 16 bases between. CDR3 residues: CASSFRGEVVAFF. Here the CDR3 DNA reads TGTGCCAGCAGCTTTAGGGGGGAGGTAGTGGCTTTCTTT.

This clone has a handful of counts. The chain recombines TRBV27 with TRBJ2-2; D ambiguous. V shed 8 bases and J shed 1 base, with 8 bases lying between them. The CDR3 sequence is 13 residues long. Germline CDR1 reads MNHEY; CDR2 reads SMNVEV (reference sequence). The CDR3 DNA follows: TGTGCCAGCCACCCAGGGAACACCGGGGAGCTGTTTTTT. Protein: CASHPGNTGELFF.

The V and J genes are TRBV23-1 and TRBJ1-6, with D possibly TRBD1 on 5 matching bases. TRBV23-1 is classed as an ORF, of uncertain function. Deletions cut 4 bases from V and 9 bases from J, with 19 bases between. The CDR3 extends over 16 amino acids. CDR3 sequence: CASSPLGYLQGSPLHF. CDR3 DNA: TGCGCCAGCAGTCCCCTGGGGTATCTGCAGGGTTCACCCCTCCACTTT.

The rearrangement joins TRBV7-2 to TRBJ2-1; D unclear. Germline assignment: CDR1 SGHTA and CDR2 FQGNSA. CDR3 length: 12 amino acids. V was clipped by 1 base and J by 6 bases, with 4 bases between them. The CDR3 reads CASSLGVNEQFF. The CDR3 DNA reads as TGTGCCAGCAGCTTAGGAGTCAATGAGCAGTTCTTC.

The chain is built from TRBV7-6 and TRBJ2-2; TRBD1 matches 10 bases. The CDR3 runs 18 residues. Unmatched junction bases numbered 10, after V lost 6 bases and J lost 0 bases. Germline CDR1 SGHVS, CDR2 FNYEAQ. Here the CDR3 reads CASRQPGTGETNTGELFF. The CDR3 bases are TGTGCCAGCAGACAACCCGGGACAGGGGAGACGAACACCGGGGAGCTGTTTTTT.

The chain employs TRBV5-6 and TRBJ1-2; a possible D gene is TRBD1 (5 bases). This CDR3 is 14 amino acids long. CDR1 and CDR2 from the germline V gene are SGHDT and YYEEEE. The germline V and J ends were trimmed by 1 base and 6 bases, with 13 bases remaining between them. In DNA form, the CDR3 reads TGTGCCAGCAGCTTGCACGGGGGGGTAGATGGCTACACCTTC. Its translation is CASSLHGGVDGYTF.